This T cell receptor beta chain was recorded in a study of shared clonotypes between healthy human individuals. Germline lookup yields CDR1 LNHDA and CDR2 SQIVND (reference sequence). The V and J ends lost 3 bases and 0 bases respectively, with 12 bases between them. This CDR3 is 15 amino acids long. TCRdb's table, derived via immunoSEQ multiplex PCR, lists solely in-frame clones and lacks some. The sample holds some 1.4 million clones, roughly 97% seen once. The rearrangement uses TRBV19 and TRBJ2-7, with D hard to call. The source of this sequence is a man between 25 and 39 years old in good health. Sequenced input: naive CD4+ T cells sorted from blood. As to subset: CD45RA+ positively selected. The CDR3 bases are TGTGCCAGTAGTATGACGCGTCTAAGCTCCTACGAGCAGTACTTC. It specifies CASSMTRLSSYEQYF. Variable domain in full (rest from reference TRBV19 and TRBJ2-7): DGGITQSPKYLFRKEGQNVTLSCEQNLNHDAMYWYRQDPGQGLRLIYYSQIVNDFQKGDIAEGYSVSREKKESFPLTVTSAQKNPTAFYLCASSMTRLSSYEQYFGPGTRLTVT.